Presented here are 23 T cell receptor beta chains from one specimen sequenced in a study of CD8 T cells in Susac syndrome. Reverse transcription of about 0.5 to 1 ug RNA used random hexamers. Each CDR3 protein gets one entry after TCRdb re-called the immunoSEQ multiplex PCR reads with MiXCR. Among about 60,000 distinct CDR3 sequences listed, more than 90% were seen once. The sample taken for sequencing was CD8+ T cells from PBMCs. These receptors were collected from a human donor in good health.

This chain links TRBV27 with TRBJ2-7; D is possibly TRBD1 (5 bases). CDR3 length equals 15 residues. Trimming pared 0 bases from V and 6 bases from J, leaving 15 bases between. Per germline, CDR1 MNHEY and CDR2 SMNVEV (reference sequence). The CDR3 here is CASSLSQGSNGEQYF. CDR3 in DNA: TGTGCCAGCAGTTTATCCCAGGGTTCAAACGGCGAGCAGTACTTC.

V usage is TRBV19 and J usage is TRBJ2-4; tentative D call: TRBD2 (6 bases). The length of the CDR3 is 18 residues. Germline V lookup: CDR1 LNHDA, CDR2 SQIVND (reference sequence). Trimming took 5 bases from V and 2 from J, leaving 22 bases between them. CDR3 bases: TGTGCCAGTAGTCATGGAGGGAACCTGGGGAGGTCCAAAAACATTCAGTACTTC. Protein: CASSHGGNLGRSKNIQYF.

V usage is TRBV5-5 and J usage is TRBJ1-1; D perhaps matches TRBD1 (5 bases). The CDR3 length is 14 residues. Deletions cut 4 bases from V and 1 base from J, with 11 bases between. Germline CDR1 reads SGHKS; CDR2 reads YYEKEE (reference sequence). DNA for the CDR3: TGTGCCAGCAGCAGCACGGGGGGGAACACTGAAGCTTTCTTT. The encoded protein is CASSSTGGNTEAFF.

This chain connects TRBV18 to TRBJ2-3, with 9 nucleotides matching TRBD1. Germline lookup yields CDR1 KGHSH and CDR2 LQKENI. This CDR3 has 17 amino acids. V was pared by 4 bases and J by 2 bases, with 10 bases of the junction left unmatched. CDR3 sequence: CASSRKLGTGYTDTQYF. The DNA of the CDR3 is TGTGCCAGCTCACGGAAGCTCGGGACAGGGTACACAGATACGCAGTATTTT. Full variable domain (rest looked up from reference TRBV18 and TRBJ2-3): NAGVMQNPRHLVRRRGQEARLRCSPMKGHSHVYWYRQLPEEGLKFMVYLQKENIIDESGMPKERFSAEFPKEGPSILRIQQVVRGDSAAYFCASSRKLGTGYTDTQYFGPGTRLTVL.

This chain joins TRBV27 and TRBJ2-7; D might be TRBD2 (6 bases). The ends were cut back, 6 bases at V and 3 bases at J, with 21 bases in the middle. CDR1 and CDR2 (germline): MNHEY, SMNVEV (reference sequence). The CDR3 sequence is 16 residues long. The DNA for the CDR3 is TGTGCCAGCAGCCCCAGTGGGGGGACCTTAAGCTACGAGCAGTACTTC. It is translated as CASSPSGGTLSYEQYF.

This clonotype was seen once. The chain has TRBV10-3 and TRBJ2-1; D is perhaps TRBD1 or TRBD2 (5 bases each). V was trimmed by 4 bases and J by 2 bases, leaving 15 bases between them. From germline, CDR1 is ENHRY and CDR2 SYGVKD. CDR3 length: 16 amino acids. The CDR3 bases are TGTGCCATCAGTGCACCCGGTCAGGGACCCTACAATGAGCAGTTCTTC. It encodes CAISAPGQGPYNEQFF.

The gene calls are TRBV7-6 and TRBJ2-1; 7 positions match TRBD2. This CDR3 region has 16 residues. Trimming took 6 bases from V and 5 from J; bases not matched to a gene: 13. CDR1 is SGHVS and CDR2 is FNYEAQ in the germline V gene. The CDR3 bases are TGTGCCAGCAGACCTACAGCGGGGACGATTCACAATGAGCAGTTCTTC. This sequence encodes CASRPTAGTIHNEQFF. The complete variable domain, with remaining parts taken from reference TRBV7-6 and TRBJ2-1, reads GAGVSQSPRYKVTKRGQDVALRCDPISGHVSLYWYRQALGQGPEFLTYFNYEAQQDKSGLPNDRFSAERPEGSISTLTIQRTEQRDSAMYRCASRPTAGTIHNEQFFGPGTRLTVL.

The chain joins TRBV4-1 to TRBJ2-1; tentatively, D is TRBD1 (5 bases). V shed 6 bases and J shed 7 bases, with 13 bases lying between them. Germline assignment: CDR1 MGHRA and CDR2 YSYEKL. The CDR3 is 13 amino acids. CDR3 bases: TGCGCCAGCAGGTCACCAGGGTCAAATGAGCAGTTCTTC. This codes for CASRSPGSNEQFF.

The chain employs TRBV4-3 and TRBJ1-1, with a possible D match to TRBD1 (5 bases). This CDR3 comprises 14 residues. Germline V CDR1 and CDR2: LGHNA, YSLEER. With 2 bases removed from V and 1 base from J, the gap between germline ends came to 8 bases. Here the CDR3 DNA reads TGCGCCAGCAGCCAAAGGGGAGGGAACACTGAAGCTTTCTTT. It encodes CASSQRGGNTEAFF.

V gene TRBV7-2 combines with J gene TRBJ2-1; TRBD2 aligns across 7 bases. The CDR3 consists of 16 residues. Trimming removed 5 bases from V and 0 bases from J; junction bases left unmatched: 7. In germline, CDR1 is SGHTA, CDR2 FQGNSA. CDR3 in DNA: TGTGCCAGCAGCCTAGGGGACTATAGCTCCTACAATGAGCAGTTCTTC. This sequence encodes CASSLGDYSSYNEQFF.

This chain links TRBV5-1 with TRBJ1-1; a weak D match, TRBD1 (6 bases). V was shortened by 1 base and J by 4 bases, with 26 bases between the two germline ends. Germline V CDR1 and CDR2: SGHRS, YFSETQ. This CDR3 comprises 19 residues. CDR3 in amino acids: CASSLREQGRTLFRTEAFF. The CDR3 DNA sequence: TGCGCCAGCAGCTTGAGGGAACAGGGCAGGACCCTTTTTCGCACTGAAGCTTTCTTT.

The chain recombines TRBV28 with TRBJ2-5; maybe TRBD2 (5 bases). This CDR3 is 16 amino acids long. From germline, CDR1 is MDHEN and CDR2 SYDVKM. V was cut by 10 bases and J by 0 bases, with 21 bases left in between. CDR3 residues: CAISSLRETNQETQYF. DNA of the CDR3: TGTGCCATCAGCAGTCTACGGGAAACGAACCAAGAGACCCAGTACTTC.

The chain joins TRBV7-9 to TRBJ2-1; 7 bases line up with TRBD2. CDR3 length equals 14 residues. V trimming: 5 bases; J trimming: 8 bases; junction bases outside the gene matches: 9. From germline, CDR1 is SEHNR and CDR2 FQNEAQ (reference sequence). CDR3 bases: TGTGCCAGCAGCCAGGGCGGGGGAAGGGATGAGCAGTTCTTC. This translates into CASSQGGGRDEQFF.

The CDR3 nucleotides read TGTGCCACCAGTGCTGGTAGCGGGCAAGAGACCCAGTACTTC. Translating it yields CATSAGSGQETQYF. V gene TRBV24-1 combines with J gene TRBJ2-5, with 7 positions matching TRBD2. CDR1 KGHDR and CDR2 SFDVKD come from the germline V gene. The CDR3 extends over 14 amino acids. The V segment lost 5 bases and the J segment 2 bases; nucleotides outside the gene matches: 4.

The V call is TRBV10-2, the J call TRBJ2-7; D unresolved. V was trimmed by 0 bases and J by 7 bases, leaving 7 bases between them. Germline V gene data show CDR1 as WSHSY and CDR2 as SAAADI. CDR3 size: 12 residues. In DNA, the CDR3 is TGCGCCAGCAGTGAGTCCGTGGGGGAGCAGTACTTC. Residues: CASSESVGEQYF.

This chain uses TRBV27 with TRBJ2-7; D remains ambiguous. The germline V gene encodes CDR1 MNHEY and CDR2 SMNVEV (reference sequence). V was trimmed by 2 bases and J by 7 bases, leaving 6 bases between them. The CDR3 length is 11 residues. This CDR3 is CASSLGPEQYF. CDR3 DNA: TGTGCCAGCAGTTTAGGCCCGGAGCAGTACTTC.

The chain combines TRBV6-1 with TRBJ2-1; D tentatively reads TRBD1 or TRBD2 (5 bases each). CDR1 and CDR2 (germline): MNHNS, SASEGT. The CDR3 is made up of 16 amino acids. V was clipped by 8 bases and J by 3 bases, with 20 bases between them. The CDR3 spells CASVGTGAGIYNEQFF. The CDR3, as DNA: TGTGCCAGCGTGGGGACCGGGGCAGGGATCTACAATGAGCAGTTCTTC.

About this clonotype itself: The junction shows a germline mismatch at one end, possibly a read error. The chain couples TRBV7-9 to TRBJ1-2; 9 bases map to TRBD1. The CDR3 is made up of 11 amino acids. Germline values: CDR1 SEHNR, CDR2 FQNEAQ (reference sequence). The CDR3 protein is CASGDRDGHTF. The CDR3 nucleotides read TGTGCCAGCGGGGACAGGGATGGCCACACCTTC.

The chain carries TRBV4-1 and TRBJ1-2; D is uncertain. Germline lookup yields CDR1 MGHRA and CDR2 YSYEKL. This CDR3 contains 15 residues. Deletions cut 0 bases from V and 7 bases from J, with 15 bases between. For the CDR3, the DNA is TGCGCCAGCAGCCAAGATCAGGATCTTTGGGGTGGCTACACCTTC. It is translated as CASSQDQDLWGGYTF.

This chain joins TRBV5-6 and TRBJ2-5; TRBD2 agrees at 7 bases. The V gene end was trimmed by 4 bases and the J gene end by 5 bases; junction bases not matched to a gene: 17. The CDR3 has 17 amino acids. From germline, CDR1 is SGHDT and CDR2 YYEEEE. CDR3 sequence reads: CASSPAASGRRWETQYF. In nucleotides, the CDR3 is TGTGCCAGCAGCCCGGCTGCTAGCGGACGAAGGTGGGAGACCCAGTACTTC.

This chain joins TRBV24-1 and TRBJ2-1; D is ambiguous. The ends were cut back, 5 bases at V and 2 bases at J, with 9 bases in the middle. Germline assignment: CDR1 KGHDR and CDR2 SFDVKD. The CDR3 runs 14 residues. CDR3 coding DNA: TGTGCCACCAGTGGTCGAGCCCCCTACAATGAGCAGTTCTTC. It specifies CATSGRAPYNEQFF.

CDR3 coding DNA: TGTGCCAGCAGCCAAGGGACGCGGGAGACCCAGTACTTC. Amino acids: CASSQGTRETQYF. The chain employs TRBV13 and TRBJ2-5; perhaps D is TRBD1 or TRBD2 (5 bases each). Trimming cost V 5 bases and J 5 bases, with 12 bases left between them. CDR1 and CDR2 (germline): PRHDT, FYEKMQ (reference sequence). The CDR3 totals 13 residues. The full variable domain, its missing parts supplied by reference TRBV13 and TRBJ2-5, is AAGVIQSPRHLIKEKRETATLKCYPIPRHDTVYWYQQGPGQDPQFLISFYEKMQSDKGSIPDRFSAQQFSDYHSELNMSSLELGDSALYFCASSQGTRETQYFGPGTRLLVL.

This clonotype came up once. V gene TRBV7-2 combines with J gene TRBJ2-7; no clear D gene. Trimming removed 1 base from V and 2 bases from J, with 15 bases in between. Per germline, CDR1 SGHTA and CDR2 FQGNSA. CDR3 length equals 16 residues. The CDR3 spells CASSLVRWGETYEQYF. The CDR3 nucleotides are TGTGCCAGCAGCTTAGTACGGTGGGGTGAGACCTACGAGCAGTACTTC. Together with reference TRBV7-2 and TRBJ2-7, the CDR3 gives the full variable domain: GAGVSQSPSNKVTEKGKDVELRCDPISGHTALYWYRQSLGQGLEFLIYFQGNSAPDKSGLPSDRFSAERTGGSVSTLTIQRTQQEDSAVYLCASSLVRWGETYEQYFGPGTRLTVT.